This T cell receptor (beta chain) is drawn from a study of blood T cell repertoires in COVID-19. Profiling relied on immunoSEQ multiplex PCR, and the TCRdb table lists in-frame clones only, not all of them. The sample has about 220,000 clones, approximately 82% seen once. The sample taken for sequencing was peripheral blood. The origin of this receptor is a man aged 50 to 59 with active or convalescent COVID-19.

The CDR3 sequence is CASGPWGDTDTQYF. In DNA form, the CDR3 reads TGTGCCAGCGGCCCGTGGGGGGACACAGATACGCAGTATTTT. The chain links TRBV7-9 to TRBJ2-3; D perhaps matches TRBD2 (6 bases). V was clipped by 8 bases and J by 2 bases, with 14 bases between them. The CDR3 has 14 amino acids. Germline V gene sequence: CDR1 SEHNR, CDR2 FQNEAQ (reference sequence).